This T cell receptor (beta chain) emerged from a study of cytomegalovirus exposure and HLA in healthy donors. Germline CDR1 is SGDLS and CDR2 is YYNGEE. Trimming cost V 4 bases and J 1 base, with 11 bases left between them. The CDR3 is made up of 14 amino acids. The PCR ran on 60 Vbeta and 13 Jbeta primers. Profiled with immunoSEQ multiplex PCR; TCRdb holds only in-frame clones, not every one. The sample shows around 190,000 clones, 70% to 85% of them seen only once. This clone was detected only a few times. Its antigen remains unidentified. Study results and caveats: It is likely that the observed cluster of highly shared sequence variants was a sequencing artifact. Highest at DRB1 and lowest at HLA-C, TCR association rates differed among HLA loci in a later analysis.

The chain is built from TRBV9 and TRBJ1-1; TRBD1 is a possible D gene (5 bases). Sequencing was done on a sample of PBMCs. The receptor comes from a girl aged 2 to 9 in good health and CMV-seropositive. CDR3 sequence (DNA): TGTGCCAGCAGCCATCCGACAGAGAACACTGAAGCTTTCTTT. It is translated as CASSHPTENTEAFF.